A single sample gave rise to the 25 T cell receptor beta chains below, sequenced in a study of cytomegalovirus exposure and HLA in healthy donors. The PCR had 60 Vbeta and 13 Jbeta primers. Clones were sequenced by immunoSEQ multiplex PCR, and TCRdb holds only the in-frame ones, with some missing. Of fewer than 120,000 clones listed, approximately 84% were seen once; the top ten hold about 1.8%. The sample was PBMCs. These TCRs come from a man aged 35 to 55 in good health and CMV-seronegative.

The genes are TRBV6-6 and TRBJ2-2; TRBD2 matches 7 bases. V shed 7 bases, J shed 5 bases, and the junction held 7 bases outside the gene matches. The CDR3 spans 14 residues. Germline loops: CDR1 MNHNY, CDR2 SVGAGI (reference sequence). The CDR3 protein is CASNLGGGTGELFF. CDR3 in DNA: TGTGCCAGCAACCTTGGGGGGGGAACCGGGGAGCTGTTTTTT.

The chain combines TRBV7-2 with TRBJ2-3, with TRBD2 as a possible D gene (7 bases). This CDR3 comprises 16 residues. CDR1 is SGHTA and CDR2 is FQGNSA in the germline V gene. Between the trimmed V and J ends, which lost 5 bases and 5 bases, there was a span of 20 bases. CDR3 sequence: CASSPFGGGVGDTQYF. The DNA of the CDR3 is TGTGCCAGCAGCCCCTTTGGGGGGGGCGTAGGAGATACGCAGTATTTT.

V gene TRBV27 combines with J gene TRBJ1-6; D is undetermined. Looked up from germline, CDR1 is MNHEY and CDR2 is SMNVEV (reference sequence). V lost 2 bases, J lost 6 bases, and 23 bases lay in between. The CDR3 spans 19 residues. The CDR3 DNA follows: TGTGCCAGCAGTTTACGTCCCTTGGGAGCCTCTATGGGTAATTCACCCCTCCACTTT. Translating gives CASSLRPLGASMGNSPLHF.

The V call is TRBV5-1, the J call TRBJ1-1, with 10 bases that match TRBD1. Germline loops: CDR1 SGHRS, CDR2 YFSETQ. This CDR3 contains 15 residues. V was clipped by 1 base and J by 6 bases; unmatched bases: 6. The CDR3 reads CASSLRGQGVSEAFF. The CDR3 region has the DNA TGCGCCAGCAGCTTGAGAGGACAGGGGGTCTCTGAAGCTTTCTTT.

The chain is built from TRBV25-1 and TRBJ2-1; D is perhaps TRBD1 (6 bases). In germline, CDR1 is MGHDK, CDR2 SYGVNS. The CDR3 length is 15 residues. V was pared by 5 bases and J by 0 bases, with 11 bases between. The CDR3 sequence: CASSRDRSSYNEQFF. Written as DNA, the CDR3 is TGTGCCAGCAGTCGAGACAGGAGCTCCTACAATGAGCAGTTCTTC.

The genes are TRBV30 and TRBJ1-2, with 8 bases lining up with TRBD1. V lost 7 bases to trimming and J lost 8 bases; unmatched junction nucleotides: 9. The CDR3 length is 12 residues. Per germline, CDR1 GTSNPN and CDR2 SVGIG (reference sequence). The DNA of the CDR3 is TGTGCCTCACACCGGACAGGGAGCGGCTACACCTTC. Protein sequence: CASHRTGSGYTF.

The chain couples TRBV5-1 to TRBJ1-4, with D perhaps matching TRBD1 (5 bases). There are 14 residues in the CDR3. Germline CDR1 and CDR2: SGHRS and YFSETQ. V shed 0 bases and J shed 8 bases, with 11 bases lying between them. The CDR3 sequence: CASSLEAGKEKLFF. CDR3 DNA: TGCGCCAGCAGCTTGGAGGCAGGGAAGGAAAAACTGTTTTTT.

The chain combines TRBV6-1 with TRBJ1-3; D is unclear. The CDR3 runs 15 residues. CDR1 and CDR2 (germline): MNHNS, SASEGT. The V gene lost 1 base and the J gene lost 0 bases, with 7 bases spanning the gap. The chain's CDR3 is CASSEVRFSGNTIYF. The CDR3 coding sequence is TGTGCCAGCAGTGAAGTCAGGTTCTCTGGAAACACCATATATTTT.

This rearrangement joins TRBV5-1 to TRBJ2-2, with D possibly TRBD1 on 5 matching bases. CDR3 length equals 14 residues. Germline values: CDR1 SGHRS, CDR2 YFSETQ. Trimming stripped 0 bases from V and 7 bases from J, with 10 bases between. The CDR3 DNA follows: TGCGCCAGCAGCTTGGCCTCAGGGTTCGGGGAGCTGTTTTTT. Translated, it gives CASSLASGFGELFF. Filled out from reference TRBV5-1 and TRBJ2-2, the complete variable domain reads KAGVTQTPRYLIKTRGQQVTLSCSPISGHRSVSWYQQTPGQGLQFLFEYFSETQRNKGNFPGRFSGRQFSNSRSEMNVSTLELGDSALYLCASSLASGFGELFFGEGSRLTVL.

This clone was recorded once. The rearrangement links TRBV5-4 to TRBJ1-6, with TRBD1 matching 8 bases. The germline V gene encodes CDR1 SGHNT and CDR2 YYREEE (reference sequence). There are 16 residues in the CDR3. The ends lost 5 bases at V and 7 bases at J; junction bases unmatched: 11. CDR3 sequence (DNA): TGTGCCAGCAGAGACGGACAGGGTGGTCCCAATTCACCCCTCCACTTT. As protein: CASRDGQGGPNSPLHF.

The genes are TRBV5-1 and TRBJ1-3; no reliable D call. Germline CDR1 reads SGHRS; CDR2 reads YFSETQ. The CDR3 loop spans 15 amino acids. The V end lost 4 bases, the J end lost 3 bases, and 14 bases lay between the germline ends. The DNA of the CDR3 is TGCGCCAGCAGCCTAGGTGAAGTATATGGAAACACCATATATTTT. Protein product: CASSLGEVYGNTIYF.

The rearrangement links TRBV30 to TRBJ2-7; D perhaps matches TRBD1 (6 bases). CDR1 GTSNPN and CDR2 SVGIG come from the germline V gene (reference sequence). The V end was cut by 3 bases, the J end by 3 bases, with 12 bases between. This CDR3 spans 13 amino acids. In DNA form, the CDR3 reads TGTGCCTGGAGCGCAGGGGAAGGCTACGAGCAGTACTTC. Translating gives CAWSAGEGYEQYF.

V is TRBV28 and J is TRBJ1-1; 7 nucleotides line up with TRBD1. Germline V CDR1 and CDR2: MDHEN, SYDVKM. The ends lost 3 bases at V and 8 bases at J; junction bases unmatched: 15. There are 16 residues in the CDR3. The CDR3 protein is CASSLPQGGTRSEAFF. The CDR3 region has the DNA TGTGCCAGCAGTTTGCCCCAGGGGGGGACTAGAAGCGAAGCTTTCTTT. The whole variable domain, filled in from reference TRBV28 and TRBJ1-1, reads DVKVTQSSRYLVKRTGEKVFLECVQDMDHENMFWYRQDPGLGLRLIYFSYDVKMKEKGDIPEGYSVSREKKERFSLILESASTNQTSMYLCASSLPQGGTRSEAFFGQGTRLTVV.

This chain joins TRBV7-3 and TRBJ2-7; unclear D gene. CDR3 length: 13 residues. Germline V gene sequence: CDR1 SGHTA, CDR2 FQGTGA. Deletions cut 4 bases from V and 2 bases from J, with 9 bases between. Here the CDR3 reads CASSSSGPYEQYF. CDR3 nucleotide sequence: TGTGCCAGCAGCTCGAGTGGGCCCTACGAGCAGTACTTC. Based on the CDR3 plus reference TRBV7-3 and TRBJ2-7, the full variable domain is GAGVSQTPSNKVTEKGKYVELRCDPISGHTALYWYRQSLGQGPEFLIYFQGTGAADDSGLPNDRFFAVRPEGSVSTLKIQRTERGDSAVYLCASSSSGPYEQYFGPGTRLTVT.

This sequence joins TRBV27 and TRBJ2-2, with 7 nucleotides matching TRBD2. There are 15 residues in the CDR3. CDR1 is MNHEY, CDR2 SMNVEV, per germline (reference sequence). The junction had 14 bases not matched to a gene; V was cut back by 8 bases and J by 8 bases. The CDR3 DNA is TGTGCCAGCGAACTTCGAAGCGGGGTTGGGGGGGAGCTGTTTTTT. This gives the protein CASELRSGVGGELFF.

The chain employs TRBV11-1 and TRBJ2-3; the D gene is possibly TRBD2 (7 bases). CDR3 size: 14 residues. CDR1 and CDR2 (germline): SGHAT, FQDESV (reference sequence). V was clipped by 6 bases and J by 2 bases, with 12 bases between them. DNA of the CDR3: TGTGCCAGCAGTAGGGGGGGGCCCACAGATACGCAGTATTTT. Residues: CASSRGGPTDTQYF.

This sequence joins TRBV5-1 and TRBJ2-5; the D is unclear. Trimming stripped 2 bases from V and 5 bases from J, with 13 bases between. The CDR3 covers 14 residues. Germline loops: CDR1 SGHRS, CDR2 YFSETQ. DNA of the CDR3: TGCGCCAGCAGCTTATCTCAGGCCCGTGAGACCCAGTACTTC. This encodes CASSLSQARETQYF.

The chain recombines TRBV6-1 with TRBJ1-5; the D gene is possibly TRBD1 (5 bases). V lost 8 bases and J lost 5, with 16 bases in between. The CDR3 loop spans 14 amino acids. Per the germline V gene, CDR1 is MNHNS and CDR2 is SASEGT. CDR3 in amino acids: CASVWGGGDQPQHF. CDR3 in DNA: TGTGCCAGCGTCTGGGGGGGAGGGGATCAGCCCCAGCATTTT.

This sequence joins TRBV7-2 and TRBJ1-2; perhaps TRBD1 as D (6 bases). CDR1 and CDR2 from the germline V gene are SGHTA and FQGNSA. With 3 bases removed from V and 8 bases from J, the gap between germline ends came to 22 bases. The CDR3 runs 16 residues. CDR3 sequence (DNA): TGTGCCAGCAGCTTTAGGGGCGGGGGCAGGGGCGAGGGCTACACCTTC. Translated: CASSFRGGGRGEGYTF.

This clone was counted only a few times. This chain joins TRBV9 and TRBJ1-2; weak D call: TRBD1 (6 bases). Germline V gene data show CDR1 as SGDLS and CDR2 as YYNGEE. This CDR3 region has 15 residues. Trimming removed 4 bases from V and 3 bases from J, with 16 bases in between. The CDR3 coding sequence is TGTGCCAGCAGCCCAGACAGGCGCACTTACTATGGCTACACCTTC. It translates to CASSPDRRTYYGYTF.

The V call is TRBV19, the J call TRBJ2-3; a possible D gene is TRBD1 (6 bases). Looked up from germline, CDR1 is LNHDA and CDR2 is SQIVND (reference sequence). The CDR3 spans 15 residues. Trimming cost V 5 bases and J 4 bases, with 16 bases left between them. Here the CDR3 reads CASSPDRNGADTQYF. CDR3 sequence (DNA): TGTGCCAGTAGTCCGGACAGAAACGGGGCAGATACGCAGTATTTT.

CDR3 region: CASSVEQGSSYEQYF. CDR3 bases: TGTGCCAGCAGCGTAGAACAGGGGAGCTCCTACGAGCAGTACTTC. The chain couples TRBV9 to TRBJ2-7, with TRBD1 matching over 7 bases. In germline, CDR1 is SGDLS, CDR2 YYNGEE. The J segment lost 0 bases and the V segment lost 0 bases, leaving 3 bases of the junction unmatched. The CDR3 covers 15 residues.

In this sample, this clone turned up once. This rearrangement joins TRBV5-4 to TRBJ1-2; TRBD1 matches at 8 bases. CDR3 length: 14 amino acids. From germline, CDR1 is SGHNT and CDR2 YYREEE (reference sequence). V shed 4 bases and J 4 bases; nucleotides not matched to a gene: 6. The CDR3 DNA reads as TGTGCCAGCAGCCGAGGGGACAGGAGCTATGGCTACACCTTC. This translates into CASSRGDRSYGYTF.

This clone has a handful of counts. The chain couples TRBV10-3 to TRBJ1-3; possible D gene TRBD1, 6 bases. The CDR3 has 14 amino acids. Germline V gives CDR1 ENHRY, CDR2 SYGVKD. Trimming stripped 3 bases from V and 3 bases from J, with 9 bases between. CDR3 sequence (DNA): TGTGCCATCAGTGAAACAGGGATTGGAAACACCATATATTTT. Amino acid sequence: CAISETGIGNTIYF.

The chain is built from TRBV18 and TRBJ1-3; D unclear. Between the trimmed V and J ends, which lost 1 base and 0 bases, there was a span of 4 bases. The CDR3 has 14 residues. Looked up from germline, CDR1 is KGHSH and CDR2 is LQKENI. CDR3 DNA sequence: TGTGCCAGCTCACCACAGAGCTCTGGAAACACCATATATTTT. Its protein is CASSPQSSGNTIYF. The whole variable domain, remainder taken from reference TRBV18 and TRBJ1-3, is NAGVMQNPRHLVRRRGQEARLRCSPMKGHSHVYWYRQLPEEGLKFMVYLQKENIIDESGMPKERFSAEFPKEGPSILRIQQVVRGDSAAYFCASSPQSSGNTIYFGEGSWLTVV.